The next 5 T cell receptor beta chains were all read from a single sample in a study of shared clonotypes between healthy human individuals. Assay: immunoSEQ multiplex PCR; the TCRdb copy retains only in-frame clones and omits some. The sample has approximately 1.5 million clones, about 98.5% seen once. Specimen: naive CD4+ T cells sorted from blood. Documented subset: CD45RA+ positively selected. These TCRs come from a man aged 30-40 years in good health.

This chain connects TRBV6-5 to TRBJ2-7; D may correspond to TRBD1 or TRBD2 (5 bases each). Germline V gene data show CDR1 as MNHEY and CDR2 as SVGAGI. There are 14 residues in the CDR3. Trimming pared 6 bases from V and 3 bases from J, leaving 15 bases between. CDR3 region: CASSGSGRLYEQYF. Written as DNA, the CDR3 is TGTGCCAGCAGCGGGTCGGGGCGCCTCTACGAGCAGTACTTC.

The chain has TRBV28 and TRBJ1-5; 7 positions agree with TRBD1. The germline gives CDR1 MDHEN, CDR2 SYDVKM. This CDR3 contains 13 residues. V was pared by 5 bases and J by 7 bases, with 5 bases of the junction left unmatched. The CDR3 DNA follows: TGTGCCAGCAGTGATGAACAGGGGCAGCCCCAGCATTTT. Encoded protein: CASSDEQGQPQHF.

The chain combines TRBV9 with TRBJ1-4; 7 bases fit TRBD1. Germline V CDR1 and CDR2: SGDLS, YYNGEE. CDR3 length: 16 amino acids. After removal of 3 bases from V and 4 bases from J, the junction contained 9 bases not matched to a gene. The CDR3, as DNA: TGTGCCAGCAGCGCTCAACAGGGGTGGGGTAATGAAAAACTGTTTTTT. Translated: CASSAQQGWGNEKLFF.

The V and J genes are TRBV5-4 and TRBJ2-2, with 12 nucleotides matching TRBD2. CDR3 length: 16 amino acids. Germline CDR1 SGHNT, CDR2 YYREEE (reference sequence). The V segment lost 1 base and the J segment 4 bases; nucleotides outside the gene matches: 2. For the CDR3, the DNA is TGTGCCAGCAGCTTGCTAGCGGGAGGGTCCACCGGGGAGCTGTTTTTT. Translated: CASSLLAGGSTGELFF.

The chain has TRBV28 and TRBJ2-7, with no clear D. Germline loops: CDR1 MDHEN, CDR2 SYDVKM. Trimming cost V 1 base and J 6 bases, with 7 bases left between them. The CDR3 runs to 12 residues. The CDR3 sequence: CASSLLLGEQYF. The CDR3 DNA is TGTGCCAGCAGTTTATTACTTGGCGAGCAGTACTTC. The whole variable domain, filled in from reference TRBV28 and TRBJ2-7, reads DVKVTQSSRYLVKRTGEKVFLECVQDMDHENMFWYRQDPGLGLRLIYFSYDVKMKEKGDIPEGYSVSREKKERFSLILESASTNQTSMYLCASSLLLGEQYFGPGTRLTVT.